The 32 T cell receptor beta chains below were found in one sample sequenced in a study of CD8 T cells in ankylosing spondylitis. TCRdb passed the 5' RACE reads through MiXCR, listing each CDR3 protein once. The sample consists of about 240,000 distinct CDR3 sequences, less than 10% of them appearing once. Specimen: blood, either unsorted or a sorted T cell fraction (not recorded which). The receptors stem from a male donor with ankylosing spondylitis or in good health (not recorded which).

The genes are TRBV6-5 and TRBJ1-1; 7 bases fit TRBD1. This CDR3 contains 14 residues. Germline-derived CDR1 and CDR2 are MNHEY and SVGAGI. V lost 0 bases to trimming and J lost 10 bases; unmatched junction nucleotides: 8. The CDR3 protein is CASSYSSQGEGAFF. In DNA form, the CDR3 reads TGTGCCAGCAGTTACTCGAGTCAGGGGGAGGGAGCTTTCTTT.

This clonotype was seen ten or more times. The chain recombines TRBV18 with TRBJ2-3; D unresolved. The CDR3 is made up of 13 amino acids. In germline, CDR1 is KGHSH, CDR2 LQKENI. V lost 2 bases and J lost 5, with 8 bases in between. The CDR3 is CASSPGLGDTQYF. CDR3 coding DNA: TGTGCCAGCTCACCAGGGTTGGGAGATACGCAGTATTTT. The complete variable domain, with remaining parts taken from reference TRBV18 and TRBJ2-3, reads NAGVMQNPRHLVRRRGQEARLRCSPMKGHSHVYWYRQLPEEGLKFMVYLQKENIIDESGMPKERFSAEFPKEGPSILRIQQVVRGDSAAYFCASSPGLGDTQYFGPGTRLTVL.

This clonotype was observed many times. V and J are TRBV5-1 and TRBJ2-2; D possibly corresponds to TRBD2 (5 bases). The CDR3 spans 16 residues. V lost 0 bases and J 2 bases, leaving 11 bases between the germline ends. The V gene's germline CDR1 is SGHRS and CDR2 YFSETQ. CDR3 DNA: TGCGCCAGCAGCTTGGACTTAGCGACCAACACCGGGGAGCTGTTTTTT. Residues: CASSLDLATNTGELFF.

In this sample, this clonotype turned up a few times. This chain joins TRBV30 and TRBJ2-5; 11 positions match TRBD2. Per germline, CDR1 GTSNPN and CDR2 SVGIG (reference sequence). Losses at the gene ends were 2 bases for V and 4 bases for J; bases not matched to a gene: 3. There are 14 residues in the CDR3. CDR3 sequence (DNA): TGTGCCTGGAGTAACGGACTAGCGGGAGAGACCCAGTACTTC. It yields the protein CAWSNGLAGETQYF.

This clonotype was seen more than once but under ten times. The CDR3 reads CASSLAGFDEQFF. DNA for the CDR3: TGTGCCAGTAGTCTAGCGGGGTTTGATGAGCAGTTCTTC. The chain has TRBV19 and TRBJ2-1; TRBD2 matches 9 bases. This CDR3 spans 13 amino acids. Losses at the gene ends were 5 bases for V and 8 bases for J; bases not matched to a gene: 4. Germline V gives CDR1 LNHDA, CDR2 SQIVND (reference sequence).

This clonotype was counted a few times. The CDR3 sequence: CASTTGMKDTQYF. For the CDR3, the DNA is TGTGCCAGCACGACAGGGATGAAAGATACGCAGTATTTT. The J gene is TRBJ2-3, the V gene TRBV6-2 or TRBV6-3, with 7 bases lining up with TRBD1. The germline V gene encodes CDR1 MNHEY and CDR2 SVGEGT. V was pared by 7 bases and J by 5 bases, with 6 bases of the junction left unmatched. The CDR3 length is 13 residues.

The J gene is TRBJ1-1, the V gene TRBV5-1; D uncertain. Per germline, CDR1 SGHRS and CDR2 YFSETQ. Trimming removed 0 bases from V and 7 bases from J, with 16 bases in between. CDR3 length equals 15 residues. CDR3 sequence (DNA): TGCGCCAGCAGCTTGGATGTCCGAAAAGGAGGTGAAGCTTTCTTT. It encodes CASSLDVRKGGEAFF.

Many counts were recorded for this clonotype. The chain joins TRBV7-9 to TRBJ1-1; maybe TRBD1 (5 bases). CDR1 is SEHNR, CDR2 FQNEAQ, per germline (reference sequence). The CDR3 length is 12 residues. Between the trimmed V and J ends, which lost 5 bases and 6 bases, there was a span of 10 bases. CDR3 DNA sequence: TGTGCCAGCAGCGCCCCGGGACCTGAAGCTTTCTTT. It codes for CASSAPGPEAFF.

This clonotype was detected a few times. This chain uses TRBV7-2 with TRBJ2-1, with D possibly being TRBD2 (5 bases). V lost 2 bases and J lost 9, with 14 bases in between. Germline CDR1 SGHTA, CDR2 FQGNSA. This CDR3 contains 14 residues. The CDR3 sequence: CASSLNAAGSEQFF. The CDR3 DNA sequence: TGTGCCAGCAGCTTAAATGCGGCGGGTAGTGAGCAGTTCTTC.

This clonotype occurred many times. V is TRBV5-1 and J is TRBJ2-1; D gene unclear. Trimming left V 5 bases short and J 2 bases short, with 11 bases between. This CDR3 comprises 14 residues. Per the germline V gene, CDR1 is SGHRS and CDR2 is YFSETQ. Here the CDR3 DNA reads TGCGCCAGCAGTAACCGGGTCCCCTACAATGAGCAGTTCTTC. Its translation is CASSNRVPYNEQFF.

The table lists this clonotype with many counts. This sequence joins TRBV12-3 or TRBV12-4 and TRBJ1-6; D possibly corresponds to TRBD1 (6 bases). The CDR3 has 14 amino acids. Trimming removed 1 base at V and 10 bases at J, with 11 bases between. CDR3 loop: CASSLGGGGSPLHF. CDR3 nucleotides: TGTGCCAGCAGTTTAGGCGGGGGCGGATCACCCCTCCACTTT.

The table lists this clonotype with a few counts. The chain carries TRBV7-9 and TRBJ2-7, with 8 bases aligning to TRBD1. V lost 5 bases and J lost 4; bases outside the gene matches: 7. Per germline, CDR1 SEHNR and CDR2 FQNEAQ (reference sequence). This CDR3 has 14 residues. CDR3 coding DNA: TGTGCCAGCAGCCGACAGGGGATTGGGTACGAGCAGTACTTC. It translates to CASSRQGIGYEQYF.

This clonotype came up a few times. The CDR3 DNA reads as TGCAGTGCTCCCGGCCGAGTAGCCAAAAACATTCAGTACTTC. It encodes CSAPGRVAKNIQYF. V usage is TRBV20-1 and J usage is TRBJ2-4; D not resolved. The V end lost 5 bases, the J end lost 0 bases, and 11 bases lay between the germline ends. This CDR3 has 14 residues. The V gene's germline CDR1 is DFQATT and CDR2 SNEGSKA (reference sequence).

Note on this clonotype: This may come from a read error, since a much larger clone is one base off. CDR3 protein: CASRAETQHF. Written as DNA, the CDR3 is TGTGCCAGCAGGGCAGAGACCCAGCACTTC. The rearrangement joins TRBV6-5 to TRBJ2-5; D gene unclear. Germline assignment: CDR1 MNHEY and CDR2 SVGAGI. This CDR3 has 10 amino acids.

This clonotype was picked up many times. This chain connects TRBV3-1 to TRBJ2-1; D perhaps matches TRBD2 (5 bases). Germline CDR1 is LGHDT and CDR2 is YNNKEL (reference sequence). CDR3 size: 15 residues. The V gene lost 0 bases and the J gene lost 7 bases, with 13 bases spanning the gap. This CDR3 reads CASSQDQLTTNEQFF. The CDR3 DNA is TGTGCCAGCAGCCAAGATCAACTGACTACTAATGAGCAGTTCTTC.

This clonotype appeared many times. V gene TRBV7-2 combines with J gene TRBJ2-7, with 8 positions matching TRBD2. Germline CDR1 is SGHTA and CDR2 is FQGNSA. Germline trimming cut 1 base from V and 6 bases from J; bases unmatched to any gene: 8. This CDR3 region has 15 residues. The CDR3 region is CASSLVQTGGFEQYF. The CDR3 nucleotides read TGTGCCAGCAGCTTAGTTCAAACGGGGGGGTTCGAGCAGTACTTC.

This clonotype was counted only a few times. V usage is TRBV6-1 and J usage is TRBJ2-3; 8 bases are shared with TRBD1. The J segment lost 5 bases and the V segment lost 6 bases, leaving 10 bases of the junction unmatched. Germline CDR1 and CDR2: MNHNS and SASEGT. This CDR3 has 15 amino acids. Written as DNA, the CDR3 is TGTGCCAGCAGCCAGGGACAGGTGGCGGGAGATACGCAGTATTTT. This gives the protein CASSQGQVAGDTQYF.

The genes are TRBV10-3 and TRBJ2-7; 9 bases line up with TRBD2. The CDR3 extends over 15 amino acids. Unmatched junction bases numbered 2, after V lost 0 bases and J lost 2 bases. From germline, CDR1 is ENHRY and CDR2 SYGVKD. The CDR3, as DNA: TGTGCCATCAGTGAGTCAGGCGGGAGGGCCTACGAGCAGTACTTC. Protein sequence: CAISESGGRAYEQYF.

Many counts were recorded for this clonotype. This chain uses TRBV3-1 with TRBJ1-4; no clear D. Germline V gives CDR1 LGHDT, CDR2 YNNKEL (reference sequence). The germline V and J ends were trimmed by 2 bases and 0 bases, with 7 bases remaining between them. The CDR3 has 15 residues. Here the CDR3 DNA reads TGTGCCAGCAGCCAATCTGCGGCAACTAATGAAAAACTGTTTTTT. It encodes CASSQSAATNEKLFF.

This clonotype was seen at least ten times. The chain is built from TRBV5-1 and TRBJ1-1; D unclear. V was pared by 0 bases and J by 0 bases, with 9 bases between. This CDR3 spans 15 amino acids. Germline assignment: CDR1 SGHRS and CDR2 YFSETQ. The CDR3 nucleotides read TGCGCCAGCAGCTTGGAGACGGGGATGAACACTGAAGCTTTCTTT. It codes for CASSLETGMNTEAFF.

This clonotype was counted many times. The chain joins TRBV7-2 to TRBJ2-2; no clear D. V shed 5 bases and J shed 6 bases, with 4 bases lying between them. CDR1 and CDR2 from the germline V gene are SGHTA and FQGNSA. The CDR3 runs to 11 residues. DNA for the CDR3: TGTGCCAGCAGCCCCCCCGGGGAGCTGTTTTTT. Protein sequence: CASSPPGELFF.

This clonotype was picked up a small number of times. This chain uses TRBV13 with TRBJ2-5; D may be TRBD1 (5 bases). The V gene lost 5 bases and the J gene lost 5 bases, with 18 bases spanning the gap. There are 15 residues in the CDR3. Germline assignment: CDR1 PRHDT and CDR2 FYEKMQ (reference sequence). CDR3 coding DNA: TGTGCCAGCAGCCAAAGGTCAGGGTTCGGCGAGACCCAGTACTTC. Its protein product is CASSQRSGFGETQYF.

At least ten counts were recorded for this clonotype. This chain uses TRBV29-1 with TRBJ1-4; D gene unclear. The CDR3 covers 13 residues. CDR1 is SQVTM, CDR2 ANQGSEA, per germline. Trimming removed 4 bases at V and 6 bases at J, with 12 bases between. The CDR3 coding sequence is TGCAGCGTTGGGTTTAGGAAAGATGAAAAACTGTTTTTT. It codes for CSVGFRKDEKLFF.

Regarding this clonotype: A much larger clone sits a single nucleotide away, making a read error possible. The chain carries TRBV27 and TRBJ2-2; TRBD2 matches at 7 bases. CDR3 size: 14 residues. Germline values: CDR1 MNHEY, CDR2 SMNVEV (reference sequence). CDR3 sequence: CPSTWGGSAGELFF. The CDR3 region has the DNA TGTCCCAGCACCTGGGGGGGGAGTGCCGGGGAGCTGTTTTTT.

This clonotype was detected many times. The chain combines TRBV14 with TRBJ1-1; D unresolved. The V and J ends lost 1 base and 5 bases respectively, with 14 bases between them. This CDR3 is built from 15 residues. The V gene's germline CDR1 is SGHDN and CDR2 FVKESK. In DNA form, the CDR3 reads TGTGCCAGCAGCCAAGCCGGGAACCTCGGGACTGAAGCTTTCTTT. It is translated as CASSQAGNLGTEAFF.

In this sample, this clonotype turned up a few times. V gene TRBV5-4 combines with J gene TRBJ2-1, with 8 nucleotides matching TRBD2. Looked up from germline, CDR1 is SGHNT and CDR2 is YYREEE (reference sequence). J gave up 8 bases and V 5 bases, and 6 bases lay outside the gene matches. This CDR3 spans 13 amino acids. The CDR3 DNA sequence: TGTGCCAGCAGACTCGGGGGGGCAGATGAGCAGTTCTTC. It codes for CASRLGGADEQFF.

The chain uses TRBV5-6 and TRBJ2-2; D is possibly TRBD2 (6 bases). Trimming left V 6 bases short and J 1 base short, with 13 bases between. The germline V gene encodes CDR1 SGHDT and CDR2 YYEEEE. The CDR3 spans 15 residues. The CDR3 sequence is CASTRGKLNTGELFF. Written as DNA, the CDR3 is TGTGCCAGCACCCGCGGGAAGTTGAACACCGGGGAGCTGTTTTTT.

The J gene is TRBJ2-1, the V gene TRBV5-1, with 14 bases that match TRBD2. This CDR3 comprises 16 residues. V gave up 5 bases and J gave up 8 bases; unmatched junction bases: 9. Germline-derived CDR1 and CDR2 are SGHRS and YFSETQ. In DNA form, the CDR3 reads TGCGCCAGCAGTTCCGGGACTAGCGGGAGTAGATATGAGCAGTTCTTC. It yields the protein CASSSGTSGSRYEQFF. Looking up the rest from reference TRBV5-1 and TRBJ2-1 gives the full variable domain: KAGVTQTPRYLIKTRGQQVTLSCSPISGHRSVSWYQQTPGQGLQFLFEYFSETQRNKGNFPGRFSGRQFSNSRSEMNVSTLELGDSALYLCASSSGTSGSRYEQFFGPGTRLTVL.

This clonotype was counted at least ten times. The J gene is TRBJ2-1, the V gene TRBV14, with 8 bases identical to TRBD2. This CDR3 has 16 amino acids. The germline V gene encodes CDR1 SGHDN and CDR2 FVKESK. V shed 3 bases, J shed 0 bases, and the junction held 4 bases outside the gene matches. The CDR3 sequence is CASSHGSGISYNEQFF. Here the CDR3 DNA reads TGTGCCAGCAGCCACGGTAGCGGGATCTCCTACAATGAGCAGTTCTTC.

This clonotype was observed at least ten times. The CDR3 is CASSLASGPRDGYTF. The CDR3 DNA is TGCGCCAGCAGCTTGGCCTCAGGGCCGAGGGATGGCTACACCTTC. This chain connects TRBV5-1 to TRBJ1-2; the D gene is possibly TRBD1 (5 bases). V was cut by 0 bases and J by 6 bases, with 15 bases left in between. Germline V gives CDR1 SGHRS, CDR2 YFSETQ. This CDR3 has 15 amino acids.

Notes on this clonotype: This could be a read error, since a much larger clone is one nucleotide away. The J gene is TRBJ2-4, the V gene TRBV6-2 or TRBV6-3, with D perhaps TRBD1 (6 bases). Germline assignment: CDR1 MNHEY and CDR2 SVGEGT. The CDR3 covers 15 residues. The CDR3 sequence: CASSKAGVGKNTQYF. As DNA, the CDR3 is TGTGCCAGCAGTAAGGCAGGGGTTGGCAAAAACACTCAGTACTTC.

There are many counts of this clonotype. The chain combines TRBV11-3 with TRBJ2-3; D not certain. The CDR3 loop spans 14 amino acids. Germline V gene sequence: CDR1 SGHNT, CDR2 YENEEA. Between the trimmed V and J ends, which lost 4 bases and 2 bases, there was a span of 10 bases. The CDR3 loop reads CASSSSPTTDTQYF. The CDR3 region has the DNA TGTGCCAGCAGCTCCTCACCGACCACAGATACGCAGTATTTT.